These T cell receptor beta chains were read from a single sample in a study of early T cells in non-severe SARS-CoV-2 infection. From the 5' RACE reads, TCRdb called clonotypes with MiXCR, one entry per CDR3 protein. The sample includes tens of thousands of distinct CDR3 sequences, 5.4% of them seen just once. The source material was whole blood. The source of these receptors is an adult who was a healthcare worker with PCR-confirmed SARS-CoV-2 infection or an uninfected control (not recorded which). The CDR3 runs from the conserved cysteine through the conserved F or W. The D gene is left open where the match is weak. Not all rows give a size; the values are once, few, many and, for expanded clones, a class.

>NA|TRBV7-2|TRBJ1-2|few|12
TGTGCCAGCAGCGTAGGGTCCCTTGGCTACACCTTC
CASSVGSLGYTF
>NA|TRBV30|TRBJ1-1|NA|11
TGTGCCTGGATGGGGAACACTGAAGCTTTCTTT
CAWMGNTEAFF
>NA|TRBV15|TRBJ2-5|many|16
TGTGCCACCAGCAGGGCAGTATGGCGTAATGGAGAGACCCAGTACTTC
CATSRAVWRNGETQYF
>TRBD1|TRBV27|TRBJ2-3|many|15
TGTGCCAGCAGTTATGGGACAGTCAGCACAGATACGCAGTATTTT
CASSYGTVSTDTQYF
>NA|TRBV20-1|TRBJ1-6|few|12
TGCAGTGCTACAGGGGCGAATTCACCCCTCCACTTT
CSATGANSPLHF
>NA|TRBV11-2|TRBJ2-3|NA|12
TGTGCCAGCAGCTTAAACTCAGATACGCAGTATTTT
CASSLNSDTQYF
>TRBD2|TRBV24-1|TRBJ2-1|few|16
TGTGCCACCAGTCATAAACTAGCGTCCTCCTACAATGAGCAGTTCTTC
CATSHKLASSYNEQFF
>TRBD2|TRBV7-6|TRBJ2-7|few|17
TGTGCCAGCAGCTTAGCATACGGCCAAGCGGGAGGATACGAGCAGTACTTC
CASSLAYGQAGGYEQYF
>NA|TRBV6-5|TRBJ2-7|many|15
TGTGCCAGCAGTTACTCCAGGGGCCCTACCTACGAGCAGTACTTC
CASSYSRGPTYEQYF
>NA|TRBV6-6|TRBJ2-7|many|13
TGTGCCAGCAGTTACTCTTACTCCTACGAGCAGTACTTC
CASSYSYSYEQYF
>TRBD1|TRBV7-3|TRBJ1-6|many|14
TGTGCCAGCAGCTTGGACAGGGAAAATTCACCCCTCCACTTT
CASSLDRENSPLHF
>NA|TRBV5-4|TRBJ2-7|many|15
TGTGCCAGCAGCGCGGGGTCGCAGGGGATCTACGAGCAGTACTTC
CASSAGSQGIYEQYF
>TRBD2|TRBV9|TRBJ2-1|few|16
TGTGCCAGCAGCGCGCGCGGGGGGGCTTTCTACAATGAGCAGTTCTTC
CASSARGGAFYNEQFF
>TRBD2|TRBV7-2|TRBJ2-7|few|15
TGTGCCAGCAGCTTAGTTGCTAGCGGGATCTACGAGCAGTACTTC
CASSLVASGIYEQYF
>NA|TRBV7-2|TRBJ2-4|few|11
TGTGCCAGCAGCTACCGGGACATTCAGTACTTC
CASSYRDIQYF
>NA|TRBV20-1|TRBJ1-2|few|11
TGCAGTGCTAGACGGTTTGAGGGCTACACCTTC
CSARRFEGYTF
>TRBD1|TRBV28|TRBJ1-4|many|14
TGTGCCAGCAGTGGACAGGGACTTAATGAAAAACTGTTTTTT
CASSGQGLNEKLFF
>TRBD2|TRBV25-1|TRBJ2-7|NA|15
TGTGCCATCAACAGTAGACTAGCGGGGAACTACGAGCAGTACTTC
CAINSRLAGNYEQYF
>TRBD2|TRBV7-9|TRBJ2-5|many|15
TGTGCCAGCAGCTTCGGGACTAGCGGGGGAGAGACCCAGTACTTC
CASSFGTSGGETQYF
>NA|TRBV6-2/TRBV6-3|TRBJ2-1|NA|14
TGTGCCAGCAGACGGCCCCTGACCAACGATGAGCAGTTCTTC
CASRRPLTNDEQFF